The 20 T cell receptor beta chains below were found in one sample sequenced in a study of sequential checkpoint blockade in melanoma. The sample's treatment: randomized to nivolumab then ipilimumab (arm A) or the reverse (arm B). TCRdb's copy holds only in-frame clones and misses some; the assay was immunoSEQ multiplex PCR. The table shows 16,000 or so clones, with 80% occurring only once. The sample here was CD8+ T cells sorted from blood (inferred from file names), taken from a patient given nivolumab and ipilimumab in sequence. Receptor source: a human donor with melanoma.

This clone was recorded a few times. CDR3 protein: CAWSPGQPYGYTF. Here the CDR3 DNA reads TGTGCCTGGAGCCCGGGACAACCCTATGGCTACACCTTC. This chain joins TRBV30 and TRBJ1-2, with D perhaps matching TRBD1 (6 bases). CDR3 length: 13 residues. Germline CDR1 reads GTSNPN; CDR2 reads SVGIG (reference sequence). Trimming removed 3 bases from V and 4 bases from J, with 12 bases in between.

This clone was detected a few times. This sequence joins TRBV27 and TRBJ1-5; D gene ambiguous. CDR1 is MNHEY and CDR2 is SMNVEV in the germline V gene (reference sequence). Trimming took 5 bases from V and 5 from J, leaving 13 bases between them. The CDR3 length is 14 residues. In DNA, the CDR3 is TGTGCCAGCAGTCGGGGATTTGGTGATCAGCCCCAGCATTTT. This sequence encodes CASSRGFGDQPQHF.

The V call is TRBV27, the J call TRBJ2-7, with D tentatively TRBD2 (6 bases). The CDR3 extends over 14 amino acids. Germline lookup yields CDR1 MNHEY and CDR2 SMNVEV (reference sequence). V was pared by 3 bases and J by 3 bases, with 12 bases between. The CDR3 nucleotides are TGTGCCAGCAGTTTCTCCCCGCGGGGCTACGAGCAGTACTTC. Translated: CASSFSPRGYEQYF.

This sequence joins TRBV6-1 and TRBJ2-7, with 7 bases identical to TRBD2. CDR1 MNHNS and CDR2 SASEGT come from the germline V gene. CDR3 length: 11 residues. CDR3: CAGGDYYEQYF. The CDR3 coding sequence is TGTGCTGGGGGGGACTACTACGAGCAGTACTTC.

For the CDR3, the DNA is TGTGCCAGCAGTTTATCTGTCAGGGGCGACTATGGCTACACCTTC. Translation: CASSLSVRGDYGYTF. This chain joins TRBV27 and TRBJ1-2; tentative D call: TRBD1 (6 bases). Germline lookup yields CDR1 MNHEY and CDR2 SMNVEV (reference sequence). CDR3 size: 15 residues. V was trimmed by 0 bases and J by 3 bases, leaving 11 bases between them.

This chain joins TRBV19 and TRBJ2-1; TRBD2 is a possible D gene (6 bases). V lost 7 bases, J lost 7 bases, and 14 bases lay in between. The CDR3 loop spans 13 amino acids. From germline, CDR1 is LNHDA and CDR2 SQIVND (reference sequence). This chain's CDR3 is CASTSGGWNEQFF. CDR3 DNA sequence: TGTGCCAGTACCTCCGGGGGTTGGAATGAGCAGTTCTTC.

As DNA, the CDR3 is TGTGCCAGTAGTTGGGGGACTTCCGGAGGGGAAAAACTGTTTTTT. This translates into CASSWGTSGGEKLFF. V gene TRBV19 combines with J gene TRBJ1-4; tentative D call: TRBD1 (5 bases). The CDR3 totals 15 residues. Trimming took off 5 bases at V and 8 bases at J, with 18 bases between the two ends. Germline-derived CDR1 and CDR2 are LNHDA and SQIVND (reference sequence).

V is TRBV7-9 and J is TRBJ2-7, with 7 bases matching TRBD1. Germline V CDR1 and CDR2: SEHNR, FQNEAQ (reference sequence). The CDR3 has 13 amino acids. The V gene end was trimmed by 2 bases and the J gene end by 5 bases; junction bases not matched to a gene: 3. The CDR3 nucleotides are TGTGCCAGCAGCTTATCCGACAGGGACGAGCAGTACTTC. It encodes CASSLSDRDEQYF.

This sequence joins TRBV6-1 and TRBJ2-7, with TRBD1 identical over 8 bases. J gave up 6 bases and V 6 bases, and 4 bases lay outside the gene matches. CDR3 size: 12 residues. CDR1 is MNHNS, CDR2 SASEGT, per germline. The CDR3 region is CASRLTGVEQYF. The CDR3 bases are TGTGCCAGCAGGCTGACAGGGGTCGAGCAGTACTTC.

The CDR3 bases are TGTGCCACCAGCAGAGGAGGACTCGAAGCTTTCTTT. Amino acids: CATSRGGLEAFF. This chain joins TRBV15 and TRBJ1-1, with D unresolved. Per germline, CDR1 LNHNV and CDR2 YYDKDF (reference sequence). Trimming left V 1 base short and J 8 bases short, with 8 bases between. CDR3 length: 12 residues.

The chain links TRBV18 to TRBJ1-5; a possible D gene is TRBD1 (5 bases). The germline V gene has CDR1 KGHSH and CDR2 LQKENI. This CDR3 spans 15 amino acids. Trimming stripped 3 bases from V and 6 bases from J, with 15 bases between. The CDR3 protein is CASSPAGQATQPQHF. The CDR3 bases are TGTGCCAGCTCACCGGCAGGGCAAGCAACTCAGCCCCAGCATTTT.

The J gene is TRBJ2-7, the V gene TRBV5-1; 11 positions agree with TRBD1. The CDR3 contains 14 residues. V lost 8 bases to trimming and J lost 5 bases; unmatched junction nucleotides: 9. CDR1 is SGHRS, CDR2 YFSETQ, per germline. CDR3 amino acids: CASTGQGAMNEQYF. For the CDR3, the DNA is TGCGCCAGTACCGGACAGGGGGCCATGAACGAGCAGTACTTC.

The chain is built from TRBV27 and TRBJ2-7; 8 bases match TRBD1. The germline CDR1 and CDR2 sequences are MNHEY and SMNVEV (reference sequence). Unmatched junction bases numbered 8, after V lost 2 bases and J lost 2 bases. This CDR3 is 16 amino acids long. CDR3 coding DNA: TGTGCCAGCAGTTTACTCGGACAGGGATTTCCCTACGAGCAGTACTTC. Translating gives CASSLLGQGFPYEQYF.

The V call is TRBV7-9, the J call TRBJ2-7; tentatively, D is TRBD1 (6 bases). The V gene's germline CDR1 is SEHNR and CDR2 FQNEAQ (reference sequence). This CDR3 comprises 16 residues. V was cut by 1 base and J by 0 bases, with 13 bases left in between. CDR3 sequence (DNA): TGTGCCAGCAGCTTAGGGGTTGGGACAAGCTCCTACGAGCAGTACTTC. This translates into CASSLGVGTSSYEQYF.

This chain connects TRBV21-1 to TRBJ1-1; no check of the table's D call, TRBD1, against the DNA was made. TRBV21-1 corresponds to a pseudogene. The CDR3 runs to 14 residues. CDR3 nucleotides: TGTGCCAGCAGCAAAGGCGACAGCCTCACTGAAGCTTTCTTT. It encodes CASSKGDSLTEAFF.

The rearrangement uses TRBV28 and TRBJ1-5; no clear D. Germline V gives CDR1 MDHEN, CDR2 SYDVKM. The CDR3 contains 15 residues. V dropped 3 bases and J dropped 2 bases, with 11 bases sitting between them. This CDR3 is CASSLRPEGNQPQHF. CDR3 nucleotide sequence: TGTGCCAGCAGTTTGCGTCCCGAGGGCAATCAGCCCCAGCATTTT.

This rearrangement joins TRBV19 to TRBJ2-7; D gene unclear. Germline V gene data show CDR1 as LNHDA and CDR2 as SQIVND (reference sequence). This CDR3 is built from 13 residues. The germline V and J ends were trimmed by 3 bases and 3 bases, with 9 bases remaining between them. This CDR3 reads CASSMEPSYEQYF. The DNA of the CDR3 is TGTGCCAGTAGTATGGAGCCCAGCTACGAGCAGTACTTC.

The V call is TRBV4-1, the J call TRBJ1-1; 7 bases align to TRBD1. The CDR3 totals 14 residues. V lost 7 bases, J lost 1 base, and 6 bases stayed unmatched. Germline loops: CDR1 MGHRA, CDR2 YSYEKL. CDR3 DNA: TGCGCCAGCAACCTACAGGGGCCGAACACTGAAGCTTTCTTT. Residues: CASNLQGPNTEAFF.

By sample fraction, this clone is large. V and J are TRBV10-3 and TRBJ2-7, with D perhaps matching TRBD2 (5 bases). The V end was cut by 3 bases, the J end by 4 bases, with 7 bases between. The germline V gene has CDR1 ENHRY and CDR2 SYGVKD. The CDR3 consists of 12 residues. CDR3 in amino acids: CAISDGVYEQYF. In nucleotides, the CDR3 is TGTGCCATCAGTGACGGGGTTTACGAGCAGTACTTC.

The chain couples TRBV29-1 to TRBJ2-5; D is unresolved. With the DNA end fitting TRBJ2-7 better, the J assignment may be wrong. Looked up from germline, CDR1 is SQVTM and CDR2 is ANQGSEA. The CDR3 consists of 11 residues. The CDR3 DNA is TGCAGCGTTGTAGAAACCTACGAGCAGTACTTC. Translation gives CSVVETYEQYF.